The rows below give T cell receptor beta chains drawn from one sample of a study of early T cells in non-severe SARS-CoV-2 infection. In TCRdb, the 5' RACE reads were re-called with MiXCR into one record per CDR3 protein. Here the sample spans 35,000 to 55,000 distinct CDR3 sequences, 6% to 7% being singletons. Sequenced material: whole blood, taken at baseline. These receptors originate from an adult who was a healthcare worker with PCR-confirmed SARS-CoV-2 infection or an uninfected control (not recorded which). Each CDR3 is given with its conserved first and last residue. D genes are given only for firm matches. Size is omitted from some rows. Given values are once, few, many or a class for expanded clones.

d_call: TRBD2; j_call: TRBJ2-4; v_call: TRBV6-6; clone_size: many; cdr3_nt: TGTGCCACCCGACTTAGCGGGAGCACCAAAAACATTCAGTACTTC; cdr3_aa: CATRLSGSTKNIQYF
d_call: TRBD1; j_call: TRBJ2-2; v_call: TRBV12-3/TRBV12-4; clone_size: few; cdr3_nt: TGTGCCAGCAGTTGGGGACAGGGAGGCACCGGGGAGCTGTTTTTT; cdr3_aa: CASSWGQGGTGELFF
d_call: NA; j_call: TRBJ2-7; v_call: TRBV6-2/TRBV6-3; clone_size: few; cdr3_nt: TGTGCCAGCAGTTACACCTTCCCAGCGGGTCCGTACTTC; cdr3_aa: CASSYTFPAGPYF
d_call: TRBD1; j_call: TRBJ1-1; v_call: TRBV7-2; clone_size: few; cdr3_nt: TGTGCCAGCAGCCAACGGACAGGGATTGGGGCCTTGAGGGCTTTCTTT; cdr3_aa: CASSQRTGIGALRAFF
d_call: NA; j_call: TRBJ2-3; v_call: TRBV7-9; clone_size: few; cdr3_nt: TGTGCCAGCAGCCTCTTCGCAGATACGCAGTATTTT; cdr3_aa: CASSLFADTQYF
d_call: NA; j_call: TRBJ2-5; v_call: TRBV6-2/TRBV6-3; clone_size: NA; cdr3_nt: TGTGCCAGCAGTTACTCCCCCGCGACCCAGTACTTC; cdr3_aa: CASSYSPATQYF
d_call: NA; j_call: TRBJ1-4; v_call: TRBV30; clone_size: NA; cdr3_nt: TGTGCCTGGAGTGGTCGCCGTCGCTTGGGGGATGAAAAACTGTTTTTT; cdr3_aa: CAWSGRRRLGDEKLFF
d_call: NA; j_call: TRBJ2-7; v_call: TRBV28; clone_size: NA; cdr3_nt: TGTGCCAGCAGCCAACCTAACCCTCCCTACGAGCAGTACTTC; cdr3_aa: CASSQPNPPYEQYF
d_call: NA; j_call: TRBJ1-2; v_call: TRBV5-1; clone_size: many; cdr3_nt: TGCGCCAGCAGCCCTGGTACAGTTGACAACTATGGCTACACCTTC; cdr3_aa: CASSPGTVDNYGYTF
d_call: NA; j_call: TRBJ1-3; v_call: TRBV4-2; clone_size: few; cdr3_nt: TGTGCCAGCAGCCAAGGATTAGTTGGGGGCTCTGGAAACACCATATATTTT; cdr3_aa: CASSQGLVGGSGNTIYF
d_call: NA; j_call: TRBJ2-3; v_call: TRBV7-9; clone_size: many; cdr3_nt: TGTGCCAGCAGTCGTCGGGGGCCGCCAGATACGCAGTATTTT; cdr3_aa: CASSRRGPPDTQYF
d_call: NA; j_call: TRBJ1-6; v_call: TRBV7-2; clone_size: NA; cdr3_nt: TGTGCCAGCAGCTTGACAACGGGTTCACCCCTCCACTTT; cdr3_aa: CASSLTTGSPLHF
d_call: NA; j_call: TRBJ2-7; v_call: TRBV6-2/TRBV6-3; clone_size: many; cdr3_nt: TGTGCCAGCAGCCTCCTTTTAAGCGAGCAGTACTTC; cdr3_aa: CASSLLLSEQYF
d_call: NA; j_call: TRBJ1-1; v_call: TRBV7-2; clone_size: few; cdr3_nt: TGTGCCAGCAGCTTAACGGGGGGCTTGACTGAAGCTTTCTTT; cdr3_aa: CASSLTGGLTEAFF
d_call: TRBD1; j_call: TRBJ2-7; v_call: TRBV7-9; clone_size: NA; cdr3_nt: TGTGCCAGCAGCCTCCGGGGACAGGGGACCTACGAGCAGTACTTC; cdr3_aa: CASSLRGQGTYEQYF
d_call: NA; j_call: TRBJ2-2; v_call: TRBV6-5; clone_size: NA; cdr3_nt: TGTGCCAGTTCAGAGAGTCGTGGCACCGGGGAGCTGTTTTTT; cdr3_aa: CASSESRGTGELFF
d_call: NA; j_call: TRBJ2-7; v_call: TRBV4-1; clone_size: few; cdr3_nt: TGCGCCAGCAGCCAAGCCCTCAGTCGTAGCCGCTACCTCGAGCAGTACTTC; cdr3_aa: CASSQALSRSRYLEQYF
d_call: TRBD1; j_call: TRBJ1-2; v_call: TRBV9; clone_size: many; cdr3_nt: TGTGCCAGCAGCGTAGATGGGACAGGGAATTATGGCTACACCTTC; cdr3_aa: CASSVDGTGNYGYTF
d_call: NA; j_call: TRBJ1-6; v_call: TRBV6-2/TRBV6-3; clone_size: many; cdr3_nt: TGTGCCAGCAGCCCGATAACAGCGCCACCCCTCCACTTT; cdr3_aa: CASSPITAPPLHF
d_call: NA; j_call: TRBJ1-5; v_call: TRBV18; clone_size: few; cdr3_nt: TGTGCCAGCTCAACTGGGGGGCCCCAGCATTTT; cdr3_aa: CASSTGGPQHF
d_call: NA; j_call: TRBJ2-7; v_call: TRBV4-1; clone_size: many; cdr3_nt: TGCGCCAGCAGCCAAGACGGAGGGAGCTCCTACGAGCAGTACTTC; cdr3_aa: CASSQDGGSSYEQYF
d_call: NA; j_call: TRBJ2-7; v_call: TRBV27; clone_size: NA; cdr3_nt: TGTGCCAGCACTCCTTTGGACCCCAGAGGTAGCTCCTACGAGCAGTACTTC; cdr3_aa: CASTPLDPRGSSYEQYF
d_call: NA; j_call: TRBJ2-4; v_call: TRBV11-1; clone_size: many; cdr3_nt: TGTGCCAGCAGCCCCAGGGGTGTGGGCATTCAGTACTTC; cdr3_aa: CASSPRGVGIQYF
d_call: NA; j_call: TRBJ1-5; v_call: TRBV20-1; clone_size: NA; cdr3_nt: TGCAGTGCAAGAGGGCCTCAGAGAAAGCAGCCCCAGCATTTT; cdr3_aa: CSARGPQRKQPQHF
d_call: NA; j_call: TRBJ2-3; v_call: TRBV6-2/TRBV6-3; clone_size: many; cdr3_nt: TGTGCCAGCAGTTACTCGTATCTGGGTACGCAGTATTTT; cdr3_aa: CASSYSYLGTQYF
d_call: NA; j_call: TRBJ2-7; v_call: TRBV3-1; clone_size: few; cdr3_nt: TGTGCCAGCAGCCAAGTCGGGCAGGGTGGGGGAGAGCAGTACTTC; cdr3_aa: CASSQVGQGGGEQYF
d_call: TRBD1; j_call: TRBJ2-7; v_call: TRBV6-5; clone_size: few; cdr3_nt: TGTGCCAGCAGTTACTCCTGGACAGGCTACGAGCAGTACTTC; cdr3_aa: CASSYSWTGYEQYF
d_call: NA; j_call: TRBJ2-7; v_call: TRBV7-9; clone_size: many; cdr3_nt: TGTGCCAGCAGCCTAGGGGGGGCCGACGAGCAGTACTTC; cdr3_aa: CASSLGGADEQYF
d_call: NA; j_call: TRBJ2-1; v_call: TRBV7-3; clone_size: medium-sized; cdr3_nt: TGTGCCAGCGCGGAAGGGCCCCCCAATGAGCAGTTCTTC; cdr3_aa: CASAEGPPNEQFF
d_call: NA; j_call: TRBJ1-1; v_call: TRBV6-5; clone_size: many; cdr3_nt: TGTGCCAGCAGGAGGGGAACTGAAGCTTTCTTT; cdr3_aa: CASRRGTEAFF
d_call: TRBD2; j_call: TRBJ2-3; v_call: TRBV7-8; clone_size: NA; cdr3_nt: TGTGCCAGCAGCCGGACTAGAACAGATATGCAGTATTTT; cdr3_aa: CASSRTRTDMQYF
d_call: NA; j_call: TRBJ2-1; v_call: TRBV5-6; clone_size: NA; cdr3_nt: TGTGCCAGCAGCTCCCGCTTCGGGCCATACAATGAGCAGTTCTTC; cdr3_aa: CASSSRFGPYNEQFF
d_call: TRBD1; j_call: TRBJ2-5; v_call: TRBV28; clone_size: many; cdr3_nt: TGTGCCAGCAGTCTTCCGGGACAGCAAGAGACCCAGTACTTC; cdr3_aa: CASSLPGQQETQYF
d_call: NA; j_call: TRBJ1-6; v_call: TRBV2; clone_size: NA; cdr3_nt: TGTGCCAGCAGTGAAAGGCCAGGGTCCCTTGTTTCACCCCTCCACTTT; cdr3_aa: CASSERPGSLVSPLHF
d_call: NA; j_call: TRBJ1-1; v_call: TRBV5-4; clone_size: NA; cdr3_nt: TGTGCCAGCAGCTTGGAGATTCGCAGAGACACTGAAGCTTTCTTT; cdr3_aa: CASSLEIRRDTEAFF
d_call: NA; j_call: TRBJ1-1; v_call: TRBV20-1; clone_size: few; cdr3_nt: TGCAGTGCTAGAGAAGCTTTCTTT; cdr3_aa: CSAREAFF
d_call: NA; j_call: TRBJ1-5; v_call: TRBV20-1; clone_size: NA; cdr3_nt: TGCAGTGCAGATGGGTTAGCGGATGGTCAGCCCCAGCATTTT; cdr3_aa: CSADGLADGQPQHF
d_call: NA; j_call: TRBJ2-7; v_call: TRBV19; clone_size: many; cdr3_nt: TGTGCCAGTAGTATTAGTGGAGGGAGCTCCTACGAGCAGTACTTC; cdr3_aa: CASSISGGSSYEQYF
d_call: TRBD2; j_call: TRBJ2-5; v_call: TRBV3-1; clone_size: many; cdr3_nt: TGTGCCAGCAGCTTTACTCCCGGGACTAGCGGGAGCGGAGGGGTCCAAGAGACCCAGTACTTC; cdr3_aa: CASSFTPGTSGSGGVQETQYF
d_call: TRBD2; j_call: TRBJ2-2; v_call: TRBV12-3/TRBV12-4; clone_size: many; cdr3_nt: TGTGCCAGCAGTTTGCTGGGACTAGCGGACACCGGGGAGCTGTTTTTT; cdr3_aa: CASSLLGLADTGELFF
d_call: NA; j_call: TRBJ1-5; v_call: TRBV4-1; clone_size: many; cdr3_nt: TGCGCCAGCAGCCAAGACAGGGGTTTACTTCAGCCCCAGCATTTT; cdr3_aa: CASSQDRGLLQPQHF
d_call: NA; j_call: TRBJ2-7; v_call: TRBV18; clone_size: NA; cdr3_nt: TGTGCCAGCTCACCCTGGACAGACAGCTACGAGCAGTACTTC; cdr3_aa: CASSPWTDSYEQYF
d_call: NA; j_call: TRBJ2-1; v_call: TRBV6-2/TRBV6-3; clone_size: NA; cdr3_nt: TGTGCCAGCAGTTACTCGATCCGCGAGCAGTTCTTC; cdr3_aa: CASSYSIREQFF
d_call: TRBD1; j_call: TRBJ1-2; v_call: TRBV11-2; clone_size: many; cdr3_nt: TGTGCCAGCAACTCTATTCAGGGGGAGCATTGGAGGTACACCTTC; cdr3_aa: CASNSIQGEHWRYTF
d_call: NA; j_call: TRBJ2-7; v_call: TRBV20-1; clone_size: few; cdr3_nt: TGCAGTGCTAGATCCTACGAGCAGTACTTC; cdr3_aa: CSARSYEQYF
d_call: NA; j_call: TRBJ2-7; v_call: TRBV29-1; clone_size: few; cdr3_nt: TGCAGCGTTTACAGTTATTCCTCCTACGAGCAGTACTTC; cdr3_aa: CSVYSYSSYEQYF
d_call: NA; j_call: TRBJ2-2; v_call: TRBV7-3; clone_size: few; cdr3_nt: TGTGCCAGCAGCCTAAATGACGGGGAGCTGTTTTTT; cdr3_aa: CASSLNDGELFF
d_call: TRBD2; j_call: TRBJ2-1; v_call: TRBV7-3; clone_size: few; cdr3_nt: TGTGGGACCTCGGTTTCGGGTAGCGGGAGGGCCCGCAATGAGCAGTTCTTC; cdr3_aa: CGTSVSGSGRARNEQFF
d_call: NA; j_call: TRBJ2-3; v_call: TRBV6-1; clone_size: NA; cdr3_nt: TGTGCCAGCACCCGCGGTGGTACAGATACGCAGTATTTT; cdr3_aa: CASTRGGTDTQYF
d_call: TRBD2; j_call: TRBJ2-1; v_call: TRBV7-6; clone_size: NA; cdr3_nt: TGTGCCATCGCGGGGGGGGAATCCTACAATGAGCAGTTCTTC; cdr3_aa: CAIAGGESYNEQFF
d_call: TRBD2; j_call: TRBJ2-1; v_call: TRBV24-1; clone_size: NA; cdr3_nt: TGTGCCACCATGGCTAGCGGGAACTACAATGAGCAGTTCTTC; cdr3_aa: CATMASGNYNEQFF
d_call: TRBD1; j_call: TRBJ2-7; v_call: TRBV7-2; clone_size: few; cdr3_nt: TGTGCCAGCAACCCCAGGGACAGGGGGTTTTCCTACGAGCAGTACTTC; cdr3_aa: CASNPRDRGFSYEQYF
d_call: NA; j_call: TRBJ2-7; v_call: TRBV6-5; clone_size: many; cdr3_nt: TGTGCCAGCACGGGGGGGGACAGCCCCTACGAGCAGTACTTC; cdr3_aa: CASTGGDSPYEQYF
d_call: TRBD2; j_call: TRBJ2-3; v_call: TRBV11-2; clone_size: NA; cdr3_nt: TGTGCCAGCAGCTTACGCCCGGGGGGTATGGGAATACGGCAGTATTTT; cdr3_aa: CASSLRPGGMGIRQYF
d_call: NA; j_call: TRBJ2-5; v_call: TRBV7-2; clone_size: NA; cdr3_nt: TGTGCCAGCAGCTTATCTGAGGGTACCCGAGAGACCCAGTACTTC; cdr3_aa: CASSLSEGTRETQYF